This TCR beta chain was identified in a study of shared clonotypes between healthy human individuals (dated by TCRdb to between 2020 and 2021). For context, the study as a whole: The cohort included a few men and a couple of women between 18 and 49 years of age. To estimate repertoire size and how much clonotypes are shared between individuals, the study performed deep sequencing of blood TCR repertoires from about five healthy adults. To increase sequencing depth and limit assay-specific biases, TCR repertoire library preparation and sequencing were carried out by different laboratories using diverse techniques. Each donor's leukapheresis produced roughly between about 0.8 and 8.9 billion PBMCs. For each donor, CD4 naive and CD4 memory were each given three plates, CD8 naive was given two plates, and CD8 memory was given one plate.

The donors were healthy, HIV-negative adults with no recently reported acute infections or vaccinations. All donors were Caucasian adults living in Nashville, Tennessee, USA. CD4+ T cells were enriched by magnetic negative selection; naive cells were then positively selected on CD45RA, and the negative fraction formed the memory subset. Blood was collected by leukapheresis, and PBMCs were isolated by Ficoll-Histopaque density gradient centrifugation and then cryopreserved in liquid nitrogen vapor phase. Analytical flow cytometry was used to check the purity and quantity of each magnetically sorted T cell population. Genomic DNA was isolated from every sorted fraction and measured by UV absorbance on a Nanodrop 2000c. The germline V gene (reference sequence) supplies CDR1 SEHNR and CDR2 FQNEAQ. From cysteine to phenylalanine, the CDR3 is 15 amino acids long. CDR3 DNA only is kept here, 45 bases in frame from base 1. Compared with germline, V lacks 0 bases and J lacks 7 bases; bases without a gene match: 9.

Note on this clone: What antigen it recognizes has not been identified. No quality values exist for individual bases; no much larger clone is one base distant.

Results the study describes overall, beyond this receptor: Even with the large sequencing depth, rarefaction of the sorted-subset datasets indicated that sequencing was incomplete. Sampling was restricted to blood, and TCR repertoires in tissue are likely to differ from TCR repertoires in blood. Estimated clonotype richness was generally larger for naive than for memory subsets. Pairwise subsampling led to the expectation that sequencing depth would affect the degree of clonotype sharing among donors. Because the study included a small number of donors, the genetic and exposure-history diversity represented was limited. When a handful of donors were compared, the shared fraction of clonotypes was around 5% for naive CD4, approximately 3.3% for naive CD8, 2% to 2.5% for memory CD4, and 0.4% for memory CD8. Clonotypes shared by all four sorted-subset donors showed higher generation probabilities than non-shared clonotypes.

TCR CDR3 regions were amplified from genomic DNA by multiplex PCR using the deep immunoSEQ assay. Genomic DNA extracted from each cell subset was distributed evenly over all wells of several immunoSEQ 96-well plates, and each plate served as one replicate. For sorted subsets, each replicate PCR was loaded with approximately 0.2 ug genomic DNA, equivalent to 25,000 to 30,000 T cell genomes. The purified libraries were quantified using a Qubit 3.0 fluorometer, sized with a Bioanalyzer 2100, and then quantified again using the KAPA Library Quantification kit. Every immunoSEQ 96-well plate was sequenced on a dedicated single-read 150-cycle Illumina NextSeq 550 flow cell. Concerning the study's data processing: The immunoSEQ output contained only junctional sequences without quality scores, so filtering could not match that applied to full-length reads. Sequences were annotated with PyIR, a Python wrapper for IgBLAST v1.9, using IMGT germline references to assign V/J genes and CDR3. Any read was removed if the V/J assignment was weak (E-value above 1e-6), the CDR3 was missing, or the read contained stop codons, out-of-frame junctions, or ambiguous translated residues. V3J clonotypes were defined as sequences sharing an identical inferred V gene, J gene, and CDR3 amino acid sequence. Percentage overlap between repertoires was computed as shared unique clonotypes divided by the size of the smaller repertoire. RTK rarefaction, the Chao1 estimator, and Recon v2.1 estimates of unobserved clonotypes were used to assess repertoire richness. Generation probabilities were computed with OLGA for all TCRbeta clonotypes obtained by the gDNA method from several donors. Held by TCRdb, this immuneACCESS table contains in-frame sequences only and omits some clones. Under half of the omission traces to an unresolved V gene where checked; the cause of the rest is unknown. V and J calls and clone size are as listed in that table; D and trimming were resolved from the DNA. The sample contains about 2.4 million clones, over 85% of them found a single time. 0.36% of the sample is in the top ten clones.

The V and J genes are TRBV7-9 and TRBJ2-7; TRBD2 fits 7 bases in the junction. Sequencing was carried out using naive CD4+ T cells from PBMCs. The sample's cell subset or site label is to be understood as: CD45RA+ positively selected. This clonotype originated in a man between 18 and 35 years old in good health. Some clones in this sample may be carry-over from other donors' samples. The bases are TGTGCCAGCAGCTTAGCGGCGGGGGTCCTTGGGGAGCAGTACTTC. This yields the protein CASSLAAGVLGEQYF. The CDR3, completed at both ends by the reference TRBV7-9 and TRBJ2-7 genes, gives the full variable domain DTGVSQNPRHKITKRGQNVTFRCDPISEHNRLYWYRQTLGQGPEFLTYFQNEAQLEKSRLLSDRFSAERPKGSFSTLEIQRTEQGDSAMYLCASSLAAGVLGEQYFGPGTRLTVT.